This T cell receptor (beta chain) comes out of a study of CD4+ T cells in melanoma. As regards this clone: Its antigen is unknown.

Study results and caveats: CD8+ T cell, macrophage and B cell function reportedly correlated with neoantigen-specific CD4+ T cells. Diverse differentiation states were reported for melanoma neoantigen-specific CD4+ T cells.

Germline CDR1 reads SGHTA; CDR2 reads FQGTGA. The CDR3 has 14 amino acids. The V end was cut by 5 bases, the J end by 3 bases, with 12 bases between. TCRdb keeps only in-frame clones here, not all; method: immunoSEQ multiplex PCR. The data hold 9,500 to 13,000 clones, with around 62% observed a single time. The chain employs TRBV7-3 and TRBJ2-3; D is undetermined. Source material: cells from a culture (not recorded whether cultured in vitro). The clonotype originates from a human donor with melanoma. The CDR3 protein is CASSPYAVTDTQYF. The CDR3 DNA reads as TGTGCCAGCAGCCCCTATGCTGTTACAGATACGCAGTATTTT.